This is a list of T cell receptor beta chains from one sample in a study of CD8 T cells in ankylosing spondylitis. TCRdb itself ran the 5' RACE reads through MiXCR, one entry per CDR3 protein. Among around 140,000 distinct CDR3 sequences, around 10% were seen once, and the ten largest hold about 3.8%. What was sequenced was blood, either unsorted or a sorted T cell fraction (not recorded which). These receptors all stem from a female donor with ankylosing spondylitis or in good health (not recorded which). CDR3s include the opening cysteine and the closing phenylalanine or tryptophan. Each record gives: clone size, J gene, V gene, D gene, CDR3 DNA, CDR3 protein. A D gene is named only where the DNA matches it firmly. Expanded clones are given a class, and other clones once, few, many or no size at all.

clone size: -; J gene: TRBJ2-1; V gene: TRBV20-1; D gene: -; CDR3 DNA: TGCAGTGCTAGAGATCGGGCGGGACACTCAACCTACAATGAGCAGTTCTTC; CDR3 protein: CSARDRAGHSTYNEQFF
clone size: many; J gene: TRBJ2-3; V gene: TRBV24-1; D gene: -; CDR3 DNA: TGTGCCACCAGTGATTTATCTGGGGGCACAGATACGCAGTATTTT; CDR3 protein: CATSDLSGGTDTQYF
clone size: many; J gene: TRBJ1-1; V gene: TRBV5-1; D gene: -; CDR3 DNA: TGCGCCAGCAGCTTGTTATCTAGGCTCGGCACTGAAGCTTTCTTT; CDR3 protein: CASSLLSRLGTEAFF
clone size: many; J gene: TRBJ2-3; V gene: TRBV15; D gene: TRBD2; CDR3 DNA: TGTGCCACCAGCAGAGCCGGGACTAGCTCTACAGATACGCAGTATTTT; CDR3 protein: CATSRAGTSSTDTQYF
clone size: -; J gene: TRBJ1-2; V gene: TRBV7-2; D gene: -; CDR3 DNA: TGTGCCAGCAGCTTAGACTTCGGGGGGACCTATGGCTACACCTTC; CDR3 protein: CASSLDFGGTYGYTF
clone size: many; J gene: TRBJ1-2; V gene: TRBV5-5; D gene: -; CDR3 DNA: TGTGCCAGCAGCTTGGCACGAAACCCGGGCTATGGCTACACCTTC; CDR3 protein: CASSLARNPGYGYTF
clone size: many; J gene: TRBJ1-2; V gene: TRBV19; D gene: TRBD1; CDR3 DNA: TGTGCCAGTTCCGAGGACAGGGCTGGTGGCTACACCTTC; CDR3 protein: CASSEDRAGGYTF
clone size: many; J gene: TRBJ2-1; V gene: TRBV10-1; D gene: -; CDR3 DNA: TGCGCCAGCAGTGAGTCAGGACAGTCCCTAACCTACAATGAGCAGTTCTTC; CDR3 protein: CASSESGQSLTYNEQFF
clone size: many; J gene: TRBJ1-4; V gene: TRBV13; D gene: -; CDR3 DNA: TGTGCCAGCAGCCCGGCCCCTAATGAAAAACTGTTTTTT; CDR3 protein: CASSPAPNEKLFF
clone size: -; J gene: TRBJ2-3; V gene: TRBV15; D gene: TRBD1; CDR3 DNA: TGTGCCACCAGCAGGACAGGGTCAGATACGCAGTATTTT; CDR3 protein: CATSRTGSDTQYF
clone size: -; J gene: TRBJ2-3; V gene: TRBV28; D gene: -; CDR3 DNA: TGTGCCAGCAGGACCCAGGGCATAACGCAGTATTTT; CDR3 protein: CASRTQGITQYF
clone size: many; J gene: TRBJ2-3; V gene: TRBV7-2; D gene: -; CDR3 DNA: TGTGCCAGCAGCTTAGGGGGTTTCGACACAGATACGCAGTATTTT; CDR3 protein: CASSLGGFDTDTQYF
clone size: few; J gene: TRBJ2-1; V gene: TRBV5-5; D gene: TRBD2; CDR3 DNA: TGTGCCAGCAGCTTCCGGCTAGCGGGCTATAGCTCCTACAATGAGCAGTTCTTC; CDR3 protein: CASSFRLAGYSSYNEQFF
clone size: many; J gene: TRBJ2-3; V gene: TRBV12-5; D gene: -; CDR3 DNA: TGTGCTAGTTCAGCTAGTTCGGGTACAGATACGCAGTATTTT; CDR3 protein: CASSASSGTDTQYF
clone size: many; J gene: TRBJ1-1; V gene: TRBV19; D gene: TRBD1; CDR3 DNA: TGTGCCAGTAGTGGGGACAGGGGGCTGTGGACTGAAGCTTTCTTT; CDR3 protein: CASSGDRGLWTEAFF
clone size: many; J gene: TRBJ2-1; V gene: TRBV5-1; D gene: -; CDR3 DNA: TGCGCCAGCACTTTGGAGGGAGGATCCTACAATGAGCAGTTCTTC; CDR3 protein: CASTLEGGSYNEQFF
clone size: many; J gene: TRBJ1-1; V gene: TRBV10-2; D gene: -; CDR3 DNA: TGCGCCAGCATCCCGGGGCGAGGGGACACTGAAGCTTTCTTT; CDR3 protein: CASIPGRGDTEAFF
clone size: many; J gene: TRBJ2-2; V gene: TRBV7-8; D gene: -; CDR3 DNA: TGTGCCAGCAGCTTGGGGCGGGGTAACACCGGGGAGCTGTTTTTT; CDR3 protein: CASSLGRGNTGELFF
clone size: few; J gene: TRBJ1-1; V gene: TRBV7-3; D gene: -; CDR3 DNA: TGTGCCAGCTCCCGGGGCAGGGGTGAAGCTTTCTTT; CDR3 protein: CASSRGRGEAFF
clone size: -; J gene: TRBJ2-7; V gene: TRBV6-5; D gene: TRBD1; CDR3 DNA: TGTGCCAGCAGTTACCACGGACAGGGACAAATCGAGCAGTACTTC; CDR3 protein: CASSYHGQGQIEQYF
clone size: many; J gene: TRBJ1-1; V gene: TRBV6-1; D gene: -; CDR3 DNA: TGTGCCAGCAGTGAATGGATAGGGGGTCACACTGAAGCTTTCTTT; CDR3 protein: CASSEWIGGHTEAFF
clone size: many; J gene: TRBJ2-3; V gene: TRBV5-1; D gene: TRBD1; CDR3 DNA: TGCGCCAGCAGCTTGGGACAGGGTTATAGCACAGATACGCAGTATTTT; CDR3 protein: CASSLGQGYSTDTQYF
clone size: many; J gene: TRBJ2-7; V gene: TRBV20-1; D gene: -; CDR3 DNA: TGCAGTGCTAGGAGGTCTAACTTAAACCCCTACGAGCAGTACTTC; CDR3 protein: CSARRSNLNPYEQYF
clone size: many; J gene: TRBJ2-1; V gene: TRBV20-1; D gene: TRBD2; CDR3 DNA: TGCAGTGCTAGAACCGGACTAGCGGGGACCTACAATGAGCAGTTCTTC; CDR3 protein: CSARTGLAGTYNEQFF
clone size: many; J gene: TRBJ2-1; V gene: TRBV11-2; D gene: -; CDR3 DNA: TGTGCCAGCAGCAACCACGAGAGGGGCAATGAGCAGTTCTTC; CDR3 protein: CASSNHERGNEQFF
clone size: many; J gene: TRBJ2-1; V gene: TRBV3-1; D gene: TRBD1; CDR3 DNA: TGTGCCAGCAGCCAAGATCGTCCAGGGGGCCCTCACAATGAGCAGTTCTTC; CDR3 protein: CASSQDRPGGPHNEQFF
clone size: few; J gene: TRBJ2-1; V gene: TRBV2; D gene: TRBD2; CDR3 DNA: TGTGCCAGCACCGGACTAGCGGGAGCAGGTGAGCAGTTCTTC; CDR3 protein: CASTGLAGAGEQFF
clone size: many; J gene: TRBJ2-1; V gene: TRBV20-1; D gene: -; CDR3 DNA: TGCAGTGCTAGAGAAGGGAAAGTTAACAATGAGCAGTTCTTC; CDR3 protein: CSAREGKVNNEQFF
clone size: many; J gene: TRBJ2-7; V gene: TRBV7-9; D gene: TRBD2; CDR3 DNA: TGTGCCAGCAGCTCGACTAGCGGGGCCTACGAGCAGTACTTC; CDR3 protein: CASSSTSGAYEQYF
clone size: many; J gene: TRBJ1-2; V gene: TRBV27; D gene: -; CDR3 DNA: TGTGCCAGCAGTCTTTATAACGGCAGATATGGCTACACCTTC; CDR3 protein: CASSLYNGRYGYTF
clone size: many; J gene: TRBJ1-2; V gene: TRBV3-1; D gene: TRBD1; CDR3 DNA: TGTGCCAGCAGCCTCGACAGGGCTAACTATGGCTACACCTTC; CDR3 protein: CASSLDRANYGYTF
clone size: many; J gene: TRBJ1-1; V gene: TRBV10-2; D gene: -; CDR3 DNA: TGCGCCAGCGGGGTGGGAAACACTGAAGCTTTCTTT; CDR3 protein: CASGVGNTEAFF
clone size: many; J gene: TRBJ1-2; V gene: TRBV12-3/TRBV12-4; D gene: TRBD1; CDR3 DNA: TGTGCCAGCAGGCGCTCCGGGACAGAAAAGGCGGGCTACACCTTC; CDR3 protein: CASRRSGTEKAGYTF
clone size: -; J gene: TRBJ1-2; V gene: TRBV4-1; D gene: TRBD1; CDR3 DNA: TGCGCCAGCAGCCAGACACAGGGGAACTATGGCTACACCTTC; CDR3 protein: CASSQTQGNYGYTF
clone size: few; J gene: TRBJ2-5; V gene: TRBV5-8; D gene: -; CDR3 DNA: TGTGCCAGCAGCCCCTCCAAAGGAGAGACCCAGTACTTC; CDR3 protein: CASSPSKGETQYF
clone size: many; J gene: TRBJ2-3; V gene: TRBV20-1; D gene: TRBD2; CDR3 DNA: TGCAGTGCTAGTCCGGGACTAGCCAAAGATACGCAGTATTTT; CDR3 protein: CSASPGLAKDTQYF
clone size: many; J gene: TRBJ1-2; V gene: TRBV29-1; D gene: TRBD1; CDR3 DNA: TGCAGCGCACAGGGGAGTCGGGATGGCTACACCTTC; CDR3 protein: CSAQGSRDGYTF
clone size: many; J gene: TRBJ2-5; V gene: TRBV7-9; D gene: TRBD2; CDR3 DNA: TGTGCCAGCAGCCCTCTGAGAGTAGCGGGACAAGAGACCCAGTACTTC; CDR3 protein: CASSPLRVAGQETQYF
clone size: many; J gene: TRBJ2-3; V gene: TRBV12-3/TRBV12-4; D gene: TRBD2; CDR3 DNA: TGTGCCAGCGGTACTAGCGGGGGGGCAGATACGCAGTATTTT; CDR3 protein: CASGTSGGADTQYF
clone size: many; J gene: TRBJ2-7; V gene: TRBV10-3; D gene: TRBD1; CDR3 DNA: TGTGCCATCAGGGATGAGGACAGGGCTGCCTACGAGCAGTACTTC; CDR3 protein: CAIRDEDRAAYEQYF
clone size: many; J gene: TRBJ1-5; V gene: TRBV12-3/TRBV12-4; D gene: TRBD1; CDR3 DNA: TGTGCCAGCAGTGCTGGGACAGGGCCTCAGCCCCAGCATTTT; CDR3 protein: CASSAGTGPQPQHF
clone size: many; J gene: TRBJ2-3; V gene: TRBV6-1; D gene: -; CDR3 DNA: TGTGCCAGCAGTGACGGAACGACCGATACGCAGTATTTT; CDR3 protein: CASSDGTTDTQYF
clone size: many; J gene: TRBJ1-3; V gene: TRBV2; D gene: TRBD1; CDR3 DNA: TGTGCCGGATTGGGACAGGGCGGAAACACCATATATTTT; CDR3 protein: CAGLGQGGNTIYF